Presented here are 18 T cell receptor beta chains from one specimen sequenced in a study of blood T cells in healthy people across ages. With a J-beta primer mix and a sample-barcoded 5' primer, a second PCR ran about 7 to 11 cycles. TCRdb itself ran the 5' RACE reads through MiXCR, one entry per CDR3 protein. The repertoire holds about 770,000 distinct CDR3 sequences, with approximately 48% as singletons. Sequences were obtained from blood. The receptors shown here come from a man aged 60 to 69 in good health.

Details on this clonotype: One end of the junction fails to match germline, which may point to a read error. V is TRBV7-2 and J is TRBJ2-5; 16 bases map to TRBD2. The CDR3 runs 18 residues. Germline V lookup: CDR1 SGHTA, CDR2 FQGNSA. This CDR3 is CAGSAGTSGGALQETQYF. The CDR3 nucleotides are TGTGCCGGCAGCGCAGGGACTAGCGGGGGGGCCCTCCAAGAGACCCAGTACTTC.

CDR3 DNA sequence: TGTGCCAGCAGTTTATCACCCGGTAAGGGGGCGCGGAGCTCCTACGAGCAGTACTTC. Residues: CASSLSPGKGARSSYEQYF. The rearrangement joins TRBV27 to TRBJ2-7; the match to TRBD1 covers 7 bases. There are 19 residues in the CDR3. Germline lookup yields CDR1 MNHEY and CDR2 SMNVEV (reference sequence). The junction had 14 bases not matched to a gene; V was cut back by 0 bases and J by 0 bases.

The V and J genes are TRBV30 and TRBJ2-1; TRBD1 agrees at 8 bases. There are 12 residues in the CDR3. The germline gives CDR1 GTSNPN, CDR2 SVGIG (reference sequence). With 4 bases clipped from V and 10 bases from J, the junction kept 6 bases outside the gene matches. The CDR3 region is CAWNPGGREQFF. Here the CDR3 DNA reads TGTGCCTGGAATCCAGGGGGCAGGGAGCAGTTCTTC.

This clonotype was picked up many times. The chain is built from TRBV12-3 or TRBV12-4 and TRBJ2-3; D remains ambiguous. CDR3 length: 12 residues. The V end lost 5 bases, the J end lost 5 bases, and 8 bases lay between the germline ends. CDR3 in amino acids: CASSPRRDTQYF. In DNA, the CDR3 is TGTGCCAGCAGTCCAAGGAGAGATACGCAGTATTTT.

This clonotype has ten or more counts. The chain links TRBV7-2 to TRBJ2-1, with 7 bases identical to TRBD1. V trimming: 11 bases; J trimming: 1 base; junction bases outside the gene matches: 2. This CDR3 is built from 12 residues. Germline V lookup: CDR1 SGHTA, CDR2 FQGNSA. CDR3 amino acids: CAETGSYNEQFF. The CDR3 DNA reads as TGTGCCGAGACAGGGTCCTACAATGAGCAGTTCTTC.

The sample holds a few counts of this clonotype. J is TRBJ2-1 and V is TRBV3-1; TRBD2 aligns across 7 bases. The CDR3 has 15 residues. With V trimmed by 1 base and J by 8 bases, 8 bases remained unmatched. CDR1 and CDR2 (germline): LGHDT, YNNKEL (reference sequence). For the CDR3, the DNA is TGTGCCAGCAGCCAAGGTGTCCAGGGAGGGCATGAGCAGTTCTTC. As protein: CASSQGVQGGHEQFF.

This clonotype has just a few counts. The chain carries TRBV27 and TRBJ2-7; 8 bases fit TRBD1. The CDR3 consists of 15 residues. The V gene end was trimmed by 2 bases and the J gene end by 6 bases; junction bases not matched to a gene: 9. Germline loops: CDR1 MNHEY, CDR2 SMNVEV (reference sequence). The CDR3 region has the DNA TGTGCCAGCAGTTTAAGGCAGGGGGCGACGGGCGAGCAGTACTTC. Translating gives CASSLRQGATGEQYF.

The chain recombines TRBV24-1 with TRBJ2-3; no firm D call. The V end lost 6 bases, the J end lost 5 bases, and 8 bases lay between the germline ends. The CDR3 extends over 12 amino acids. The germline V gene has CDR1 KGHDR and CDR2 SFDVKD. CDR3 DNA sequence: TGTGCCACCAGTCTCCTGGGAGATACGCAGTATTTT. Translation: CATSLLGDTQYF.

The chain links TRBV7-9 to TRBJ2-5; D call uncertain. The CDR3 covers 17 residues. CDR1 and CDR2 (germline): SEHNR, FQNEAQ (reference sequence). The V end lost 1 base, the J end lost 0 bases, and 15 bases lay between the germline ends. In DNA, the CDR3 is TGTGCCAGCAGCTTAGGGGTTCTGGGATCGTACCAAGAGACCCAGTACTTC. This translates into CASSLGVLGSYQETQYF. Filled out from reference TRBV7-9 and TRBJ2-5, the complete variable domain reads DTGVSQNPRHKITKRGQNVTFRCDPISEHNRLYWYRQTLGQGPEFLTYFQNEAQLEKSRLLSDRFSAERPKGSFSTLEIQRTEQGDSAMYLCASSLGVLGSYQETQYFGPGTRLLVL.

The V gene is TRBV6-6, the J gene TRBJ1-2; D is perhaps TRBD1 (6 bases). This CDR3 is 14 amino acids long. With 2 bases removed from V and 8 bases from J, the gap between germline ends came to 15 bases. Germline V CDR1 and CDR2: MNHNY, SVGAGI (reference sequence). CDR3 bases: TGTGCCAGCAGTTACAGGCCAGGCAGGGGAGGCTACACCTTC. Translation gives CASSYRPGRGGYTF.

This clonotype occurred a few times. The rearrangement joins TRBV6-2 or TRBV6-3 to TRBJ2-5; 13 bases fit TRBD2. Germline V gene sequence: CDR1 MNHEY, CDR2 SVGEGT. CDR3 length: 15 residues. The ends lost 5 bases at V and 4 bases at J; junction bases unmatched: 4. CDR3 residues: CASSRRTSGGETQYF. CDR3 coding DNA: TGTGCCAGCAGTCGTCGGACTAGCGGGGGAGAGACCCAGTACTTC.

The rearrangement links TRBV13 to TRBJ2-1; tentative D call: TRBD1 (6 bases). The V and J ends lost 4 bases and 3 bases respectively, with 19 bases between them. This CDR3 comprises 17 residues. The V gene's germline CDR1 is PRHDT and CDR2 FYEKMQ (reference sequence). CDR3 residues: CASSSRTRGVFYNEQFF. CDR3 sequence (DNA): TGTGCCAGCAGCTCTCGGACCAGGGGTGTTTTCTACAATGAGCAGTTCTTC.

The V and J genes are TRBV6-2 or TRBV6-3 and TRBJ2-1, with 9 nucleotides matching TRBD1. Trimming at V came to 6 bases and at J to 7 bases, leaving 7 bases not matched to a gene. CDR3 length: 14 residues. CDR1 MNHEY and CDR2 SVGEGT come from the germline V gene. CDR3 loop: CASSPPQGANEQFF. The DNA of the CDR3 is TGTGCCAGCAGCCCTCCACAGGGGGCGAATGAGCAGTTCTTC.

This clonotype was picked up one time. The V gene is TRBV28, the J gene TRBJ2-7; D gene unclear. The V gene's germline CDR1 is MDHEN and CDR2 SYDVKM. V lost 3 bases to trimming and J lost 3 bases, with 9 bases between them. The CDR3 is 13 residues long. The CDR3 here is CASSLKRYYEQYF. The CDR3, as DNA: TGTGCCAGCAGTTTGAAGCGATACTACGAGCAGTACTTC.

This sequence joins TRBV2 and TRBJ2-1, with a tentative D call TRBD1 (6 bases). With the DNA end fitting TRBJ2-7 better, the J assignment may be wrong. Looked up from germline, CDR1 is SNHLY and CDR2 is FYNNEI. CDR3 length: 16 amino acids. CDR3 region: CASSESTGTIPNEQYF. For the CDR3, the DNA is TGTGCCAGCAGTGAATCGACAGGAACTATACCCAATGAGCAGTACTTC.

V usage is TRBV20-1 and J usage is TRBJ2-5, with D perhaps matching TRBD2 (5 bases). CDR1 DFQATT and CDR2 SNEGSKA come from the germline V gene (reference sequence). Trimming shortened V by 5 bases and J by 8 bases, and 21 bases separated the two germline ends. There are 14 residues in the CDR3. The CDR3 is CSAALDGVIDTQYF. CDR3 nucleotides: TGCAGTGCTGCACTCGACGGGGTAATAGATACCCAGTACTTC.

This chain links TRBV2 with TRBJ2-3, with TRBD2 as a possible D gene (6 bases). Germline CDR1 reads SNHLY; CDR2 reads FYNNEI. The CDR3 runs 16 residues. The ends were cut back, 2 bases at V and 1 base at J, with 13 bases in the middle. The CDR3 loop reads CASSEIRGERTDTQYF. The CDR3 DNA reads TGTGCCAGCAGTGAAATTCGCGGGGAGCGCACAGATACGCAGTATTTT.

This clonotype has more than one count but fewer than ten. This chain connects TRBV6-2 or TRBV6-3 to TRBJ2-5; 8 bases are a match to TRBD1. Germline V lookup: CDR1 MNHEY, CDR2 SVGEGT. The CDR3 is 14 residues long. J lost 6 bases, V lost 0 bases, and 3 bases had no gene match. The CDR3 sequence is CASSYSTGVKTQYF. CDR3 nucleotide sequence: TGTGCCAGCAGTTACTCGACAGGGGTGAAGACCCAGTACTTC.